The 26 T cell receptor beta chains in this list originate from one sample, sequenced in a study of cytomegalovirus exposure and HLA in healthy donors. Use of 60 Vbeta and 13 Jbeta primers characterized the PCR. The assay was immunoSEQ multiplex PCR, and TCRdb's table has in-frame clones only and misses some. The data hold more than 130,000 clones, with more than 75% observed a single time. Input material: PBMCs. All receptors come from a young man in good health and CMV-seronegative.

The rearrangement links TRBV11-3 to TRBJ1-2, with a weak D call TRBD1 (5 bases). The CDR3 consists of 15 residues. Trimming left V 5 bases short and J 4 bases short, with 17 bases between. Germline CDR1 SGHNT, CDR2 YENEEA. CDR3 in DNA: TGTGCCAGCAGCGGACGGGAGACAGTCGCCTATGGCTACACCTTC. This codes for CASSGRETVAYGYTF.

The chain couples TRBV5-1 to TRBJ1-1; 7 positions match TRBD1. Germline lookup yields CDR1 SGHRS and CDR2 YFSETQ. J lost 6 bases, V lost 0 bases, and 8 bases had no gene match. The CDR3 extends over 15 amino acids. CDR3 amino acids: CASSLDGRTGAEAFF. The CDR3, as DNA: TGCGCCAGCAGCTTGGACGGGCGAACAGGGGCTGAAGCTTTCTTT.

The chain has TRBV7-9 and TRBJ2-3, with unresolved D. V was shortened by 1 base and J by 4 bases, with 9 bases between the two germline ends. The CDR3 is 14 residues long. Germline CDR1 SEHNR, CDR2 FQNEAQ (reference sequence). DNA of the CDR3: TGTGCCAGCAGCTTAGGTTCCACATCAGATACGCAGTATTTT. The encoded protein is CASSLGSTSDTQYF.

This sequence joins TRBV14 and TRBJ2-1; TRBD2 agrees at 11 bases. Germline V CDR1 and CDR2: SGHDN, FVKESK. V shed 1 base, J shed 5 bases, and the junction held 10 bases outside the gene matches. This CDR3 region has 18 residues. CDR3 amino acids: CASSQGSGGAFWNNEQFF. Here the CDR3 DNA reads TGTGCCAGCAGCCAAGGTAGCGGGGGGGCCTTTTGGAACAATGAGCAGTTCTTC.

The CDR3 nucleotides read TGTGCCAGCAGTCTGACAGGCACGCTCTCCTACAATGAGCAGTTCTTC. The encoded protein is CASSLTGTLSYNEQFF. The chain is built from TRBV28 and TRBJ2-1, with a weak D call TRBD1 (6 bases). Trimming stripped 5 bases from V and 0 bases from J, with 14 bases between. The CDR3 consists of 16 residues. The germline gives CDR1 MDHEN, CDR2 SYDVKM.

The chain uses TRBV6-6 and TRBJ2-7; D is undetermined. The germline V gene encodes CDR1 MNHNY and CDR2 SVGAGI (reference sequence). The V and J ends lost 4 bases and 4 bases respectively, with 8 bases between them. CDR3 length: 12 residues. The CDR3 nucleotides read TGTGCCAGCAGTTCACGCCGGTACGAGCAGTACTTC. It specifies CASSSRRYEQYF.

The genes are TRBV28 and TRBJ1-2, with D possibly TRBD1 on 6 matching bases. The CDR3 sequence is 14 residues long. Germline V gene lookup returns CDR1 MDHEN and CDR2 SYDVKM. V dropped 5 bases and J dropped 5 bases, with 15 bases sitting between them. CDR3 protein: CASSQTGTPYGYTF. CDR3 nucleotides: TGTGCCAGCAGTCAGACCGGGACACCTTATGGCTACACCTTC.

This CDR3 is CASSYSSRGTGNTIYF. The DNA of the CDR3 is TGTGCCAGCAGTTACTCGAGCCGGGGTACTGGAAACACCATATATTTT. This chain connects TRBV6-5 to TRBJ1-3; no reliable D call. Looked up from germline, CDR1 is MNHEY and CDR2 is SVGAGI. With 0 bases removed from V and 2 bases from J, the gap between germline ends came to 11 bases. The CDR3 extends over 16 amino acids.

The rearrangement joins TRBV11-3 to TRBJ2-7; TRBD1 aligns across 8 bases. Trimming took 5 bases from V and 2 from J; bases not matched to a gene: 8. CDR1 and CDR2 from the germline V gene are SGHNT and YENEEA. CDR3 length: 15 amino acids. DNA of the CDR3: TGTGCCAGCAGCCAGGGGGCAGGCACTACCTACGAGCAGTACTTC. Translating gives CASSQGAGTTYEQYF.

The rearrangement uses TRBV6-5 and TRBJ1-6, with D unresolved. The CDR3 runs 12 residues. V lost 2 bases and J 7 bases, leaving 3 bases between the germline ends. Germline CDR1 is MNHEY and CDR2 is SVGAGI. The CDR3 sequence is CASSYRNSPLHF. The DNA for the CDR3 is TGTGCCAGCAGTTACCGGAATTCACCCCTCCACTTT.

V and J are TRBV4-1 and TRBJ1-2; tentative D call: TRBD1 (6 bases). Germline CDR1 and CDR2: MGHRA and YSYEKL. The CDR3 totals 16 residues. Trimming removed 2 bases from V and 0 bases from J, with 13 bases in between. CDR3 amino acids: CASSQYRDLSNYGYTF. DNA of the CDR3: TGCGCCAGCAGCCAATACAGGGACCTATCTAACTATGGCTACACCTTC.

In its sample, this clone was seen once. The chain has TRBV10-1 and TRBJ2-3; TRBD2 is a possible D gene (6 bases). Trimming took off 2 bases at V and 6 bases at J, with 6 bases between the two ends. The CDR3 loop spans 12 amino acids. The germline gives CDR1 WNHNN, CDR2 SYGVQD (reference sequence). The CDR3 spells CASSETSDTQYF. Written as DNA, the CDR3 is TGCGCCAGCAGTGAGACTAGCGATACGCAGTATTTT.

On this clone: An end of the junction does not agree with germline; a read error may underlie this. The chain is built from TRBV19 and TRBJ2-1; tentative D call: TRBD2 (6 bases). From germline, CDR1 is LNHDA and CDR2 SQIVND (reference sequence). The CDR3 sequence is 15 residues long. In DNA, the CDR3 is TGTGCCAGTAGCATAGGGGCAGGGAGGTTCAATGAGCAGTTCTTC. Protein: CASSIGAGRFNEQFF.

The rearrangement joins TRBV5-1 to TRBJ2-3; 9 bases map to TRBD2. CDR3 size: 17 residues. V lost 4 bases and J lost 1; bases outside the gene matches: 10. Germline values: CDR1 SGHRS, CDR2 YFSETQ. In DNA, the CDR3 is TGCGCCAGCAGCCTCTTCTCGGCTAGCGGGGGCACAGATACGCAGTATTTT. Residues: CASSLFSASGGTDTQYF.

This clone turned up a few times. The genes are TRBV6-1 and TRBJ1-1, with no clear D. The germline gives CDR1 MNHNS, CDR2 SASEGT. V lost 6 bases, J lost 5 bases, and 10 bases lay in between. The CDR3 runs 12 residues. CDR3 in amino acids: CASRLTLTEAFF. In nucleotides, the CDR3 is TGTGCCAGCAGACTGACACTGACTGAAGCTTTCTTT.

The chain uses TRBV7-2 and TRBJ1-1; D possibly corresponds to TRBD1 (6 bases). The V end was cut by 5 bases, the J end by 0 bases, with 10 bases between. Germline values: CDR1 SGHTA, CDR2 FQGNSA. The CDR3 is 14 amino acids. The CDR3 DNA reads as TGTGCCAGCAGCATCGGACAGTTGAACACTGAAGCTTTCTTT. It specifies CASSIGQLNTEAFF.

About this clone itself: An end of the junction does not agree with germline; a read error may underlie this. The chain has TRBV30 and TRBJ2-5; 11 nucleotides align to TRBD2. This CDR3 has 16 amino acids. Germline values: CDR1 GTSNPN, CDR2 SVGIG (reference sequence). The CDR3, as DNA: TGTGCTTGGAGACCCGGGACTAGCGGTCTTGGAGAGACCCAGTACTTC. Translation gives CAWRPGTSGLGETQYF. Based on the CDR3 plus reference TRBV30 and TRBJ2-5, the full variable domain is SQTIHQWPATLVQPVGSPLSLECTVEGTSNPNLYWYRQAAGRGLQLLFYSVGIGQISSEVPQNLSASRPQDRQFILSSKKLLLSDSGFYLCAWRPGTSGLGETQYFGPGTRLLVL.

This clone was picked up a small number of times. The chain uses TRBV7-7 and TRBJ1-4; D is possibly TRBD1 (5 bases). This CDR3 has 14 residues. Trimming took off 5 bases at V and 4 bases at J, with 11 bases between the two ends. Germline-derived CDR1 and CDR2 are SSHAT and FNYEAQ (reference sequence). The CDR3 bases are TGTGCCAGCAGCCCAGGGAACATTAATGAAAAACTGTTTTTT. Its protein product is CASSPGNINEKLFF.

This clone has more than one count but fewer than ten. The chain couples TRBV11-3 to TRBJ1-2; 8 nucleotides agree with TRBD1. Germline lookup yields CDR1 SGHNT and CDR2 YENEEA. CDR3 length: 13 residues. The junction had 6 bases not matched to a gene; V was cut back by 4 bases and J by 8 bases. CDR3 nucleotides: TGTGCCAGCAGCTCCGGGACAGGAGGAGGCTACACCTTC. As protein: CASSSGTGGGYTF.

This clone showed up just once. The V gene is TRBV28, the J gene TRBJ1-5; 7 bases fit TRBD1. Germline CDR1 MDHEN, CDR2 SYDVKM. This CDR3 comprises 17 residues. V was pared by 5 bases and J by 7 bases, with 17 bases of the junction left unmatched. The CDR3 reads CASSGGPTGMVGQPQHF. CDR3 DNA: TGTGCCAGCAGTGGGGGCCCGACAGGGATGGTAGGGCAGCCCCAGCATTTT.

The rearrangement joins TRBV7-2 to TRBJ2-1; the match to TRBD2 covers 8 bases. After removal of 4 bases from V and 2 bases from J, the junction contained 4 bases not matched to a gene. The germline V gene has CDR1 SGHTA and CDR2 FQGNSA. This CDR3 has 15 amino acids. CDR3 sequence reads: CASSSAGGPYNEQFF. DNA of the CDR3: TGTGCCAGCAGCTCGGCGGGGGGCCCCTACAATGAGCAGTTCTTC.

In its sample, this clone was seen once. The chain recombines TRBV6-5 with TRBJ2-5, with a possible D match to TRBD2 (6 bases). Germline values: CDR1 MNHEY, CDR2 SVGAGI. Trimming took 6 bases from V and 4 from J, leaving 12 bases between them. CDR3 size: 13 residues. CDR3 in amino acids: CASSSGVPETQYF. The CDR3 nucleotides are TGTGCCAGCAGCTCGGGGGTCCCAGAGACCCAGTACTTC.

The chain couples TRBV5-1 to TRBJ2-3; TRBD1 aligns across 11 bases. V was pared by 3 bases and J by 4 bases, with 1 base of the junction left unmatched. Per the germline V gene, CDR1 is SGHRS and CDR2 is YFSETQ. The CDR3 totals 14 residues. The CDR3 reads CASSSGQGADTQYF. CDR3 DNA: TGCGCCAGCAGCTCGGGACAGGGGGCAGATACGCAGTATTTT.

This chain uses TRBV5-4 with TRBJ2-5; D perhaps matches TRBD2 (5 bases). CDR1 SGHNT and CDR2 YYREEE come from the germline V gene (reference sequence). This CDR3 region has 14 residues. V gave up 1 base and J gave up 5 bases, with 12 bases separating them. CDR3 in DNA: TGTGCCAGCAGCTTGTCCGCAGCGGTGGAGACCCAGTACTTC. It is translated as CASSLSAAVETQYF.

This chain links TRBV19 with TRBJ1-1, with D maybe TRBD1 (5 bases). The CDR3 extends over 16 amino acids. Trimming left V 5 bases short and J 3 bases short, with 19 bases between. The V gene's germline CDR1 is LNHDA and CDR2 SQIVND (reference sequence). The CDR3 region has the DNA TGTGCCAGTAGTGGCGCTCTGGTCAGACAGCACACTGAAGCTTTCTTT. This encodes CASSGALVRQHTEAFF.

This rearrangement joins TRBV5-6 to TRBJ2-5, with 7 bases matching TRBD2. Germline CDR1 reads SGHDT; CDR2 reads YYEEEE. CDR3 size: 16 residues. The V and J ends lost 7 bases and 2 bases, in that order; junction bases with no gene match: 14. The CDR3 nucleotides read TGTGCCAGCTGTTTGGGGGGGGAGAGGGGTCAAGAGACCCAGTACTTC. Its protein is CASCLGGERGQETQYF.